A selection of T cell receptor beta chains follows, all from one sample in a study of blood T cells in healthy people across ages. TCRdb independently ran MiXCR on the 5' RACE reads; one entry per CDR3 protein. This table holds 780,000 or so distinct CDR3 sequences, about 56% found once. Specimen: blood. These TCRs come from a man aged 35 to 55 in good health. CDR3s include the opening cysteine and the closing phenylalanine or tryptophan. The D gene is left open where the match is weak. Where a row states a size, it is once, few, many or the class of an expanded clone; other rows omit it.

J | D | size | V | CDR3 | DNA
TRBJ1-2 | NA | NA | TRBV25-1 | CASSEVGRAYTF | TGTGCCAGCAGTGAAGTCGGCAGGGCCTACACCTTC
TRBJ2-4 | TRBD1 | NA | TRBV7-9 | CASSSPDRQKNIQYF | TGTGCCAGCAGCTCCCCGGACAGGCAAAAAAACATTCAGTACTTC
TRBJ2-7 | NA | NA | TRBV14 | CASSQGQGTHYEQYF | TGTGCCAGCAGCCAGGGGCAGGGAACTCACTACGAGCAGTACTTC
TRBJ2-5 | TRBD2 | NA | TRBV6-4 | CASSEAGGTNEQYF | TGTGCCAGCAGTGAAGCGGGAGGAACCAATGAGCAGTACTTC
TRBJ2-5 | TRBD2 | few | TRBV20-1 | CSAGLAGVQETQYF | TGCAGTGCCGGTTTAGCGGGAGTTCAGGAGACCCAGTACTTC
TRBJ1-2 | NA | NA | TRBV18 | CASSPGSGEASYGYTF | TGTGCCAGCTCCCCTGGTTCAGGGGAAGCGAGCTATGGCTACACCTTC
TRBJ2-7 | TRBD2 | NA | TRBV25-1 | CASSERFSGINNEQYF | TGTGCCAGCAGTGAACGGTTTAGCGGGATCAACAATGAGCAGTACTTC
TRBJ2-1 | TRBD2 | NA | TRBV13 | CASSLILANNEQFF | TGTGCCAGCAGCTTAATACTAGCGAATAATGAGCAGTTCTTC
TRBJ1-2 | NA | once | TRBV28 | CASSLGGRTDGYTF | TGTGCCAGCAGTTTAGGGGGGCGCACGGATGGCTACACCTTC
TRBJ1-4 | TRBD1 | NA | TRBV2 | CASSDREDGATNEKLFF | TGTGCCAGCAGCGACAGGGAAGATGGAGCAACTAATGAAAAACTGTTTTTT
TRBJ2-4 | TRBD1 | NA | TRBV27 | CASSYAQGPSKNIQYF | TGTGCCAGCAGCTACGCACAGGGGCCCTCCAAAAACATTCAGTACTTC
TRBJ2-5 | TRBD1 | few | TRBV20-1 | CSARDSLETQYF | TGCAGTGCAAGGGACAGCCTAGAGACCCAGTACTTC
TRBJ1-4 | NA | NA | TRBV12-3/TRBV12-4 | CASSFGPEKLFF | TGTGCCAGCAGTTTTGGTCCTGAAAAACTGTTTTTT
TRBJ2-7 | NA | NA | TRBV2 | CASFRANYDEQYF | TGTGCCAGCTTTCGAGCCAACTACGACGAGCAGTACTTC
TRBJ2-1 | TRBD2 | few | TRBV27 | CASSPLGLAGDEQFF | TGTGCCAGCAGTCCCCTGGGACTAGCGGGAGATGAGCAGTTCTTC
TRBJ2-1 | TRBD2 | NA | TRBV10-2 | CASRALAGSNEQFF | TGCGCCAGCAGGGCACTAGCGGGGTCCAATGAGCAGTTCTTC
TRBJ2-5 | NA | NA | TRBV25-1 | CASRRAYGQYF | TGTGCCAGCCGCAGGGCGTACGGTCAGTACTTC
TRBJ2-6 | NA | few | TRBV9 | CASSVATLGANVLTF | TGTGCCAGCAGCGTAGCTACACTTGGGGCCAACGTCCTGACTTTC
TRBJ2-3 | NA | NA | TRBV20-1 | CSATPGSTDTQYF | TGCAGTGCTACCCCCGGCAGCACAGATACGCAGTATTTT
TRBJ2-6 | TRBD1 | once | TRBV20-1 | CSARARGSSGANVLTF | TGCAGTGCTAGAGCCAGGGGGAGCTCTGGGGCCAACGTCCTGACTTTC
TRBJ1-5 | TRBD1 | NA | TRBV7-9 | CASSLRGQGGGQPQHF | TGTGCCAGCAGCTTAAGAGGACAGGGAGGAGGTCAGCCCCAGCATTTT
TRBJ1-4 | NA | NA | TRBV5-1 | CASSLDTGIGEKLFF | TGCGCCAGCAGCTTGGATACGGGAATCGGTGAAAAACTGTTTTTT
TRBJ2-7 | NA | few | TRBV2 | CASSVGVGEQYF | TGTGCCAGCAGTGTTGGGGTTGGTGAGCAGTACTTC
TRBJ2-7 | NA | NA | TRBV21-1 | CASSKEALPYEQYF | TGTGCCAGCAGCAAAGAGGCCTTACCCTACGAGCAGTACTTC
TRBJ2-5 | TRBD2 | NA | TRBV9 | CASTSGGLAGGDGNEQYF | TGTGCCAGCACATCAGGAGGGCTAGCGGGGGGAGACGGCAATGAGCAGTACTTC
TRBJ2-1 | NA | NA | TRBV7-6 | CASSPVLYSYNEQFF | TGTGCCAGCAGTCCTGTGCTGTACTCCTACAATGAGCAGTTCTTC
TRBJ1-4 | NA | NA | TRBV12-3/TRBV12-4 | CASSFNVGPQILNEKLFF | TGTGCCAGCAGTTTTAACGTGGGGCCCCAAATACTTAATGAAAAACTGTTTTTT
TRBJ2-5 | NA | NA | TRBV27 | CASKLSGGRQETQYF | TGTGCCAGCAAGCTCTCAGGGGGGCGACAAGAGACCCAGTACTTC
TRBJ2-1 | TRBD2 | NA | TRBV7-2 | CASSLAASGSYNEQFF | TGTGCCAGCAGCTTAGCGGCTAGCGGGTCCTACAATGAGCAGTTCTTC
TRBJ2-7 | NA | NA | TRBV7-2 | CASSPVYGVGEQYF | TGTGCCAGCAGCCCCGTCTATGGGGTCGGAGAGCAGTACTTC
TRBJ2-1 | TRBD2 | few | TRBV3-1 | CASSQGTSGRRQFF | TGTGCCAGCAGCCAGGGGACTAGCGGGAGACGTCAGTTCTTC
TRBJ2-5 | NA | once | TRBV28 | CASSPTGFRTQYF | TGTGCCAGCAGCCCAACAGGGTTTAGGACCCAGTACTTC
TRBJ2-1 | NA | once | TRBV20-1 | CSASGTTAEAYNEQFF | TGCAGTGCTAGCGGTACTACAGCGGAGGCCTACAATGAGCAGTTCTTC
TRBJ2-2 | NA | NA | TRBV7-9 | CASSLQGFHTGELFF | TGTGCCAGCAGCTTACAGGGGTTTCACACCGGGGAGCTGTTTTTT
TRBJ1-5 | NA | NA | TRBV20-1 | CSAARPDSGNQPQHF | TGCAGTGCTGCTCGCCCGGACAGTGGCAATCAGCCCCAGCATTTT
TRBJ2-3 | NA | NA | TRBV12-5 | CASGLSGNTDTQYF | TGTGCTAGTGGTTTGAGCGGTAACACAGATACGCAGTATTTT
TRBJ2-3 | NA | NA | TRBV25-1 | CASSEYRRVDTQYF | TGTGCCAGCAGTGAATATAGGAGAGTAGATACGCAGTATTTT
TRBJ2-3 | NA | few | TRBV20-1 | CSAPLGSLATDTQYF | TGCAGTGCGCCCCTAGGGAGTCTAGCCACAGATACGCAGTATTTT
TRBJ2-1 | TRBD2 | few | TRBV7-3 | CASSLQAGGSYNEQFF | TGTGCCAGCAGCTTACAAGCGGGGGGGTCCTACAATGAGCAGTTCTTC
TRBJ2-7 | NA | once | TRBV20-1 | CSARAGTSGEQYF | TGCAGTGCTAGAGCCGGGACATCAGGCGAGCAGTACTTC
TRBJ2-2 | TRBD2 | NA | TRBV4-3 | CASRKREGRGELFF | TGCGCCAGCAGGAAGCGGGAGGGCCGGGGGGAGCTGTTTTTT
TRBJ2-5 | TRBD1 | once | TRBV10-3 | CAISGQGQRETQYF | TGTGCCATCAGTGGACAGGGGCAAAGAGAGACCCAGTACTTC
TRBJ1-1 | NA | NA | TRBV9 | CASSVGMEGGTEAFF | TGTGCCAGCAGCGTAGGAATGGAGGGTGGGACTGAAGCTTTCTTT
TRBJ1-5 | NA | NA | TRBV3-1 | CASSQGLSGRKLKNQPQHF | TGTGCCAGCAGCCAAGGATTATCGGGCAGAAAGTTAAAAAATCAGCCCCAGCATTTT
TRBJ2-7 | TRBD2 | NA | TRBV20-1 | CSARSLTATPSGMYEQYF | TGCAGTGCTAGGTCGTTGACGGCGACCCCTAGCGGGATGTACGAGCAGTACTTC
TRBJ1-1 | TRBD1 | NA | TRBV12-3/TRBV12-4 | CASSGQGRSTEAFF | TGTGCCAGCAGTGGACAGGGGCGGAGCACTGAAGCTTTCTTT
TRBJ1-6 | NA | NA | TRBV14 | CASSPDITNSPLHF | TGTGCCAGCAGCCCCGACATTACTAATTCACCCCTCCACTTT
TRBJ1-2 | NA | NA | TRBV6-2/TRBV6-3 | CASSYEAAYGYTF | TGTGCCAGCAGTTACGAGGCCGCCTATGGCTACACCTTC